In its sample, the clone carrying this T cell receptor beta chain was seen many times. Its matching antigen is unknown. For TCRbeta, the library was prepared with unique molecular identifiers. In TCRdb, the PCR reads were re-called with MiXCR into one record per CDR3 protein. The sample lists roughly 240,000 distinct CDR3 sequences; under 9.5% were seen once. This entry comes from a study of T-cell reconstitution after alpha-beta-depleted transplantation in children. Study results and caveats: Where some patients showed high TCRbeta diversity at day 60, it came from recipient T cells and thymic progenitors that had survived. One year after transplant, T-cell counts and diversity came mostly from newly produced T cells. Reportedly, only several hundred clones from non-depleted graft cells drove alpha-beta T-cell counts at about two months.

The V gene lost 3 bases and the J gene lost 3 bases, with 18 bases spanning the gap. Germline loops: CDR1 DFQATT, CDR2 SNEGSKA (reference sequence). This CDR3 has 16 residues. This sample comprised PBMCs, mostly from graft donor cells, obtained 180 days after TCRalphabeta/CD19-depleted stem cell transplant. This receptor was taken from a male patient younger than 18 who had a stem cell transplant for acute lymphoblastic leukemia, so the T cells may come from the graft donor. The chain joins TRBV20-1 to TRBJ1-5; TRBD1 might be the D (5 bases). The CDR3 region has the DNA TGCAGTGCTAGTCAGGTCGAAGGGGCTCACAATCAGCCCCAGCATTTT. Protein product: CSASQVEGAHNQPQHF.